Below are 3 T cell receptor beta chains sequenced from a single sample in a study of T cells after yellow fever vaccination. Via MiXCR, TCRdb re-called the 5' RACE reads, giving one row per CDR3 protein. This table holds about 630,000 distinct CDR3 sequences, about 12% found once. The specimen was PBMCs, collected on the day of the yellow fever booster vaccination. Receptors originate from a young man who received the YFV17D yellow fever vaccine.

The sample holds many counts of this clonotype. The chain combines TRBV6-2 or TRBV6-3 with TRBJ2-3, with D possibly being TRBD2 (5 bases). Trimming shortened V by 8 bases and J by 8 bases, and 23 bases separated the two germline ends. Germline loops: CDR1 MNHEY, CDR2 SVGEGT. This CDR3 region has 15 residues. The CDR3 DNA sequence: TGTGCCAGCGGCGACGGGGAGACTGGCTCAGTTACGCAGTATTTT. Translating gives CASGDGETGSVTQYF.

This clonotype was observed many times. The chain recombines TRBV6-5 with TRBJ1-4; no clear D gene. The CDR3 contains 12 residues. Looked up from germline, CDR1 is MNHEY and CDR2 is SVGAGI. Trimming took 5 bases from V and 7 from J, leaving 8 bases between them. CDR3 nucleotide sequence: TGTGCCAGCAGTCCCCCTTCTGAAAAACTGTTTTTT. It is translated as CASSPPSEKLFF.

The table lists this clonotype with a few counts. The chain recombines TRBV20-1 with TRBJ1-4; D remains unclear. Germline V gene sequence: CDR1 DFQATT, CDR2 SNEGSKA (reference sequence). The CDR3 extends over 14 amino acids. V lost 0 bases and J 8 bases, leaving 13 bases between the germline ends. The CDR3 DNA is TGCAGTGCTAGAGATGAACGGGATTCGGAAAAACTGTTTTTT. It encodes CSARDERDSEKLFF.